This TCR beta chain appears in the sequencing data of a study of blood T cell repertoires in COVID-19 (dated by TCRdb to the early 2020s). For context, the study as a whole: Collaborator samples came from the United States, Italy and Spain and covered acute and convalescent phases of COVID-19. A de-identified subject ID, COVID-19 status, age in years and sex were almost always included in the sample metadata. Where available, HLA class I and class II types were taken from metadata supplied by the sample provider and were not determined by assay-based typing. The repertoires were made available in a free public database intended to serve as a resource for research on the immune response to SARS-CoV-2. The dataset comprised deeply sampled blood TCRbeta repertoires from subjects exposed to, actively infected with, or recovered from COVID-19. The material from the prospective study consisted of cDNA or gDNA derived from T cells, B-cell-depleted T cells, or PBMCs. Samples came from the ongoing ImmuneRACE study (first 160 participants) plus 1,254 subjects from 6 global collaborators.

Participants in the prospective study were aged about 18 to 89 years, lived in about two dozen United States geographic areas, and enrolled through a virtual design. To assign participants to cohorts, the prospective study relied on clinical history that participants themselves reported in a screening survey and a study questionnaire. Exposed participants had been in contact, within 2 weeks of entering the study, with a person who had a PCR-confirmed or clinician-diagnosed case of COVID-19. In the prospective study, mobile phlebotomists collected whole blood, serum and a nasopharyngeal or oropharyngeal swab from each participant. Additional blood draws and questionnaires over an approximately two-month period could optionally be provided by prospective study participants. Before DNA extraction, prospective study blood samples were shipped either frozen or at room temperature. Comments on this clone: Its specific antigen is unknown. No per-base quality is available; no much larger clone lies one base away.

Trimming removed 1 base from V and 7 bases from J; the gene matches leave 2 bases unexplained. According to the germline V gene, CDR1 reads MNHNS and CDR2 reads SASEGT. The CDR3 contains 14 residues, cysteine and phenylalanine counted. Only the CDR3 DNA stays, 42 bases, in frame from base 1. What the work shows at the level of the full study, not this receptor alone: The quantity of clinical and demographic metadata differed by source and by participant and was supplied without curation.

The immunoSEQ Assay, a bias-controlled multiplex PCR, was used to amplify TCRbeta CDR3 regions from genomic DNA. In the original analysis: The number of nucleated cells in each sample was estimated from the amplification of reference gene primers within the assay. To quantify the absolute abundance of each unique TCRbeta CDR3 rearrangement, sequence reads were collapsed and filtered. For each sample, productive Simpson clonality was calculated as the square root of Simpson's diversity index over productive rearrangements. TCRdb's version of the immuneACCESS table is confined to in-frame rearrangements and falls short of the full clone set. An unresolved V gene accounts for under half of the shortfall where checked; the remainder is of unknown origin. From that table come the V and J calls and clone size; the DNA was used to work out D and trimming. Here the sample has roughly 380,000 clones; more than 70% occur a single time. The leading ten clones occupy 0.85% to 1.3% of the sample.

The sequence came from a woman in her 30s who had been exposed to COVID-19. Sequencing input: PBMCs or T cells enriched from blood (not recorded which). The chain is encoded by TRBV6-1 joined to TRBJ1-5, with 9 bases matching TRBD1. Read as DNA, the sequence is TGTGCCAGCAGTGAAGGGGACAGGGTCCAGCCCCAGCATTTT. The translation is CASSEGDRVQPQHF.